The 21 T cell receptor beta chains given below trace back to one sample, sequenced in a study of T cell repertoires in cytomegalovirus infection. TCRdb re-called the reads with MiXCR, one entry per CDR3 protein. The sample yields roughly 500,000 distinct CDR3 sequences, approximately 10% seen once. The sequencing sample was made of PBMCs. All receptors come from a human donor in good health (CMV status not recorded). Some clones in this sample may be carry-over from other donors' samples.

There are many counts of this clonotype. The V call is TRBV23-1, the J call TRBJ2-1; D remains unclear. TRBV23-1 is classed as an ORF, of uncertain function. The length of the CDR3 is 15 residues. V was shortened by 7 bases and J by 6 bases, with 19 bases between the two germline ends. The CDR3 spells CASTARVGYSNEQFF. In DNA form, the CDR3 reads TGCGCCAGCACCGCCCGAGTGGGGTACAGCAATGAGCAGTTCTTC.

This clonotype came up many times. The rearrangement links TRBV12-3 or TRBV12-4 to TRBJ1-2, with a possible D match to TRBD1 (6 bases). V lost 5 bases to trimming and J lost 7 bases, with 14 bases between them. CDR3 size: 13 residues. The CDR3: CASSGQRVGGYTF. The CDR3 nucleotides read TGTGCCAGCAGTGGACAGAGGGTTGGTGGCTACACCTTC.

In nucleotides, the CDR3 is TGTGCCAGCAGTTTCAGGCCTGCGAGCTCCTACGAGCAGTACTTC. Residues: CASSFRPASSYEQYF. The chain joins TRBV28 to TRBJ2-7; the D is unclear. V was shortened by 3 bases and J by 0 bases, with 12 bases between the two germline ends. Germline values: CDR1 MDHEN, CDR2 SYDVKM. The CDR3 length is 15 residues. Full variable domain (outside the CDR3, taken from reference TRBV28 and TRBJ2-7): DVKVTQSSRYLVKRTGEKVFLECVQDMDHENMFWYRQDPGLGLRLIYFSYDVKMKEKGDIPEGYSVSREKKERFSLILESASTNQTSMYLCASSFRPASSYEQYFGPGTRLTVT.

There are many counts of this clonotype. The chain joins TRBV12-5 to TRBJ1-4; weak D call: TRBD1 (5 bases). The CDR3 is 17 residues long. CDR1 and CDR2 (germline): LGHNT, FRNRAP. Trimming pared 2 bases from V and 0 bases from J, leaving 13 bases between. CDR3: CASGLTGHFATNEKLFF. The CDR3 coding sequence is TGTGCTAGTGGTTTGACAGGACACTTTGCAACTAATGAAAAACTGTTTTTT. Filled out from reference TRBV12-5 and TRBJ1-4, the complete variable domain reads DARVTQTPRHKVTEMGQEVTMRCQPILGHNTVFWYRQTMMQGLELLAYFRNRAPLDDSGMPKDRFSAEMPDATLATLKIQPSEPRDSAVYFCASGLTGHFATNEKLFFGSGTQLSVL.

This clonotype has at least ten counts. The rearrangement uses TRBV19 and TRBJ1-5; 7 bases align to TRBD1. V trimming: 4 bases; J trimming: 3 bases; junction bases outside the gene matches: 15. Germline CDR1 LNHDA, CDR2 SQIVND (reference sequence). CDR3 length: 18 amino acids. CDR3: CASSTLGPQGLINQPQHF. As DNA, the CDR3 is TGTGCCAGTAGTACCCTGGGACCACAGGGGTTGATCAATCAGCCCCAGCATTTT.

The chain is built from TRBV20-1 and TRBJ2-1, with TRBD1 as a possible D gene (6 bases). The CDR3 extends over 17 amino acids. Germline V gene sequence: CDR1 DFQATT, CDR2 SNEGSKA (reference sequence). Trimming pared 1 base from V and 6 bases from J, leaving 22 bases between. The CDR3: CSARGQESVAGVNEQFF. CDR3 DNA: TGCAGTGCTAGAGGTCAGGAATCGGTTGCAGGGGTCAATGAGCAGTTCTTC.

In DNA, the CDR3 is TGTGCCAGCACCAGGCCCCTAGCGGGAGTGGGGGATGAGCAGTTCTTC. The encoded protein is CASTRPLAGVGDEQFF. The chain has TRBV5-4 and TRBJ2-1, with 10 bases aligning to TRBD2. The V and J ends lost 6 bases and 8 bases, in that order; junction bases with no gene match: 14. Germline loops: CDR1 SGHNT, CDR2 YYREEE (reference sequence). The CDR3 loop spans 16 amino acids. Full variable domain (rest looked up from reference TRBV5-4 and TRBJ2-1): ETGVTQSPTHLIKTRGQQVTLRCSSQSGHNTVSWYQQALGQGPQFIFQYYREEENGRGNFPPRFSGLQFPNYSSELNVNALELDDSALYLCASTRPLAGVGDEQFFGPGTRLTVL.

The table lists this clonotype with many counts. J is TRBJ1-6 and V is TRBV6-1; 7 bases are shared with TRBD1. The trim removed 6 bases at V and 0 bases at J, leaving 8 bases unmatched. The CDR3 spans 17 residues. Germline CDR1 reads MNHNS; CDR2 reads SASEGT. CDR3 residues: CASSPWGQSSYNSPLHF. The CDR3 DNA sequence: TGTGCCAGCAGCCCCTGGGGACAGAGCTCCTATAATTCACCCCTCCACTTT.

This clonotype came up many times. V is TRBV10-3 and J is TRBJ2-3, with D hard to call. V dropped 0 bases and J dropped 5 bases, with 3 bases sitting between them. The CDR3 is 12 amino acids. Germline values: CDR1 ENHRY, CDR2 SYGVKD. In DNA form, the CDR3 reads TGTGCCATCAGTGAGTCTATAGATACGCAGTATTTT. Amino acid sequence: CAISESIDTQYF.

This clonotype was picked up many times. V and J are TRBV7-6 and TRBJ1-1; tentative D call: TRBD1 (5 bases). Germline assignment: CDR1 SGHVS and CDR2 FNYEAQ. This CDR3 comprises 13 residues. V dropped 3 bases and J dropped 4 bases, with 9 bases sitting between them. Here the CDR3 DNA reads TGTGCCAGCAGCTTCAGGGAGGCCACTGAAGCTTTCTTT. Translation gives CASSFREATEAFF.

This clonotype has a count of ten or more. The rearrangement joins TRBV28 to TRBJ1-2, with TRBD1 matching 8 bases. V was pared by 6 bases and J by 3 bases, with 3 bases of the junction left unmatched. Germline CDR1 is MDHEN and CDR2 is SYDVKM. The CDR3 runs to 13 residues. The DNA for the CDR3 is TGTGCCAGCAGGTTGACAGGGGACTATGGCTACACCTTC. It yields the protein CASRLTGDYGYTF.

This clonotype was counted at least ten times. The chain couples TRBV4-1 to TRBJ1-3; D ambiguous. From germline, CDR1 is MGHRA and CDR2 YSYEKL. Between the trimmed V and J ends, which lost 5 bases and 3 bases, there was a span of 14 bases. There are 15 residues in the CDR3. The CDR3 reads CASSFYGVGGNTIYF. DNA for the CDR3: TGCGCCAGCAGCTTTTACGGGGTCGGTGGAAACACCATATATTTT.

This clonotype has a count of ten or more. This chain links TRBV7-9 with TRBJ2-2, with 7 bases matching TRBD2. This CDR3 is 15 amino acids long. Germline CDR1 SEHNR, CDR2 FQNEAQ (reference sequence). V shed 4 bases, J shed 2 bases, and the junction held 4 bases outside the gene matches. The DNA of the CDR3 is TGTGCCAGCAGCTCGTCGGGGGGAAACACCGGGGAGCTGTTTTTT. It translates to CASSSSGGNTGELFF. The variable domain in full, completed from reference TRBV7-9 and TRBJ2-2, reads DTGVSQNPRHKITKRGQNVTFRCDPISEHNRLYWYRQTLGQGPEFLTYFQNEAQLEKSRLLSDRFSAERPKGSFSTLEIQRTEQGDSAMYLCASSSSGGNTGELFFGEGSRLTVL.

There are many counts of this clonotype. The CDR3 DNA reads TGTGCCAGCAGCTTAGCGTCAACGGGGCGGGGAGCTTTCTTT. It specifies CASSLASTGRGAFF. This sequence joins TRBV7-2 and TRBJ1-1, with D possibly matching TRBD1 (5 bases). The CDR3 is 14 amino acids. CDR1 is SGHTA, CDR2 FQGNSA, per germline. V gave up 0 bases and J gave up 10 bases, with 15 bases separating them.

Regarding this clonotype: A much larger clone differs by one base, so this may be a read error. CDR3 coding DNA: TGTGCCAGCGGTAGCGGATACACAGGTACGCAGTATTTT. This translates into CASGSGYTGTQYF. The rearrangement joins TRBV28 to TRBJ2-3; D might be TRBD2 (6 bases). In germline, CDR1 is MDHEN, CDR2 SYDVKM. The CDR3 extends over 13 amino acids.

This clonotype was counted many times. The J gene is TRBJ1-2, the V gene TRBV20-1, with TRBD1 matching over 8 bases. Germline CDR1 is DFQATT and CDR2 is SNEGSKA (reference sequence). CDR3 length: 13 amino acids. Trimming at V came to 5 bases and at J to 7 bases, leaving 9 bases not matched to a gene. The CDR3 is CSARTGIGSGYTF. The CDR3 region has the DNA TGCAGTGCTCGGACAGGGATTGGCTCTGGCTACACCTTC.

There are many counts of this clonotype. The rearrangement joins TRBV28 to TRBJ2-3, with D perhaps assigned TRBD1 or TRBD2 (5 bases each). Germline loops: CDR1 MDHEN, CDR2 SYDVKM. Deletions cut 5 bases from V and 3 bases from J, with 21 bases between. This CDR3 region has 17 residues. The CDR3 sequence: CASSLPSLGVRTDTQYF. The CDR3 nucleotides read TGTGCCAGCAGTCTACCGTCTCTGGGGGTTCGGACAGATACGCAGTATTTT.

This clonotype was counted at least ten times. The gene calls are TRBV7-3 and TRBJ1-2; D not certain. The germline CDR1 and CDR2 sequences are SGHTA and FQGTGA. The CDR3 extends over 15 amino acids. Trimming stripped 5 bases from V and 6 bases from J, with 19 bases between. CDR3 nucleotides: TGTGCCAGCAGCCCCCGGTATGGGTCGCCGGATGGCTACACCTTC. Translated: CASSPRYGSPDGYTF.

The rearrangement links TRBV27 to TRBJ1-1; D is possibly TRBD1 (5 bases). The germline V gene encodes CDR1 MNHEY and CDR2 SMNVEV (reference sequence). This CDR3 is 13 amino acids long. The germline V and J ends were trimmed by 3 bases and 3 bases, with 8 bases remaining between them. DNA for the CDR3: TGTGCCAGCAGTTTCCCGGGGGACACTGAAGCTTTCTTT. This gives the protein CASSFPGDTEAFF.

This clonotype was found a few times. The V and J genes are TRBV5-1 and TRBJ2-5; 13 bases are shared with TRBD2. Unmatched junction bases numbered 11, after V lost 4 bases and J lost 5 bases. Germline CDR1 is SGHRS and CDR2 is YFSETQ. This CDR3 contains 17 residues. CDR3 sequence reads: CASSDPRTSGRQETQYF. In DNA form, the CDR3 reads TGCGCCAGCAGCGACCCTCGGACTAGCGGGAGACAGGAGACCCAGTACTTC.

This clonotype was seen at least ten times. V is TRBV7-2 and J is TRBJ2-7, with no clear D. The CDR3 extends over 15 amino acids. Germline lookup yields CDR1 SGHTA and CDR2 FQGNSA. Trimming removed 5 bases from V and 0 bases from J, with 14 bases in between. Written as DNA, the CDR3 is TGTGCCAGCAGCCGCGGCGGCGGTTCCTCCTACGAGCAGTACTTC. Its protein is CASSRGGGSSYEQYF.